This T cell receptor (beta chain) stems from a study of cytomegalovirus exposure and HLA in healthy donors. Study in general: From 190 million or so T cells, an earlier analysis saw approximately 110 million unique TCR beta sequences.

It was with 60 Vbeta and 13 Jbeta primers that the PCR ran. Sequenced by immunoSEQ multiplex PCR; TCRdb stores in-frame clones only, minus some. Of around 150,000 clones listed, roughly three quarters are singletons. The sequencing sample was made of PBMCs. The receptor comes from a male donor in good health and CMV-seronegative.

CDR3 region: CASSRNNGLRLNYGYTF. The CDR3 region has the DNA TGTGCCAGCAGCAGAAACAACGGACTTCGACTTAACTATGGCTACACCTTC. The chain carries TRBV5-8 and TRBJ1-2; D gene ambiguous. V lost 4 bases and J lost 1, with 20 bases in between. The CDR3 runs 17 residues. Per germline, CDR1 SGHTS and CDR2 YDEGEE.